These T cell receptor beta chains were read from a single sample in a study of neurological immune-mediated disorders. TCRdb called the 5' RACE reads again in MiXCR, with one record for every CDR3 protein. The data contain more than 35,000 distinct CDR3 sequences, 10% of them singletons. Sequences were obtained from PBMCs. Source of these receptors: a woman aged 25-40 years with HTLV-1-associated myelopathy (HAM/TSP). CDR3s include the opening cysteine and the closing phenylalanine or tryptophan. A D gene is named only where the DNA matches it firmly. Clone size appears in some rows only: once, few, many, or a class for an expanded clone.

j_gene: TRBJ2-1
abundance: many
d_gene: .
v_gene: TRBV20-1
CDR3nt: TGCAGTGTGGGGGCTAGCGGACGCAATGAGCAGTTCTTC
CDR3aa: CSVGASGRNEQFF

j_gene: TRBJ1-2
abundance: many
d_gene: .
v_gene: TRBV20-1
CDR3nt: TGCAGCCCTGGTCGAATTAATAACTATGGCTACACCTTC
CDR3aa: CSPGRINNYGYTF

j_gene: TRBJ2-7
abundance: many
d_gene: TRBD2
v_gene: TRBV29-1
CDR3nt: TGCAGCGTTGAAGGAGAGATAGCGGGGGGCACCTACGAGCAGTACTTC
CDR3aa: CSVEGEIAGGTYEQYF

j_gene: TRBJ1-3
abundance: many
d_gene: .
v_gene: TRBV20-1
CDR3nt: TGCAGTGCTAGGGGGCAGGGTAGCGGTGGAAACACCATATATTTT
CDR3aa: CSARGQGSGGNTIYF

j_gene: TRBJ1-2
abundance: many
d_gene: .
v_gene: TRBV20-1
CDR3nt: TGCAGTGCTCCGACAGTAAACTATGGCTACACCTTC
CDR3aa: CSAPTVNYGYTF

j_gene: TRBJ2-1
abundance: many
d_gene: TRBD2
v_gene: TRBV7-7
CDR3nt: TGTGCCAGCAGCTCGCTAGCGGGGGGGGTTTTTGATGAGCAGTTCTTC
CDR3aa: CASSSLAGGVFDEQFF

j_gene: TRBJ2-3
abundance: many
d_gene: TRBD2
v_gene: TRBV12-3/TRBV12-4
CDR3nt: TGTGCCAGCAGTTTATCTAGCGGGGGGACAGATACGCAGTATTTT
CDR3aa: CASSLSSGGTDTQYF

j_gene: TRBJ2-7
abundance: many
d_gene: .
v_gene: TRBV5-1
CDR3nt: TGCGCCAGCAGCCCCAGCATAGGTCCAGCCTACGAGCAGTACTTC
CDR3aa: CASSPSIGPAYEQYF

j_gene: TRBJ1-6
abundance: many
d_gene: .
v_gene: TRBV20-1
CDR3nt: TGCAGTGCCGCGTCATTCCAGGGGATTTCACCCCTCCACTTT
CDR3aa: CSAASFQGISPLHF

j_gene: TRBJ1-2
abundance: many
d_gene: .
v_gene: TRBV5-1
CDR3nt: TGCGCCAGCAGCCAGGACGGCACCAACTATGGCTACACCTTC
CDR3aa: CASSQDGTNYGYTF

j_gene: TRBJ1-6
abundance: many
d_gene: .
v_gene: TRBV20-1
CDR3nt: TGCAGTGCTAAGGACGGAAGCTCCTATAATTCACCCCTCCACTTT
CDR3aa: CSAKDGSSYNSPLHF

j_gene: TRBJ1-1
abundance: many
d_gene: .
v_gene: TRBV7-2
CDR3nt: TGTGCCAGCAGCGCCCAGCTGAACACTGAAGCTTTCTTT
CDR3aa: CASSAQLNTEAFF

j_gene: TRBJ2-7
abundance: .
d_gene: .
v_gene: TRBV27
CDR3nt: TGTGCCAACAGACCCCATACAGGGTACGAGCAGTACTTC
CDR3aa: CANRPHTGYEQYF

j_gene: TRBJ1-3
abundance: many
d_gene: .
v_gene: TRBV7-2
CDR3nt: TGTGCCAGCAGCTCGAACGGGGTTCTTGGAAACACCATATATTTT
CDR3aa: CASSSNGVLGNTIYF

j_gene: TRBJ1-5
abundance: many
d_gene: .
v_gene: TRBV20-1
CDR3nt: TGCAGTGCTAGCGGTATTAGTGGGCGGATCGATCAGCCCCAGCATTTT
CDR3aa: CSASGISGRIDQPQHF

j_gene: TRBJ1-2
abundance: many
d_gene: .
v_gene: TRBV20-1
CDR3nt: TGCAGTGCTTTGACGGGGAGGGGGGGCTACACCTTC
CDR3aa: CSALTGRGGYTF

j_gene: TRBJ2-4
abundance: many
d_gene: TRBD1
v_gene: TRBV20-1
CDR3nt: TGCAGTGCTAGTTTAGGGGGCTGGAAAAACATTCAGTACTTC
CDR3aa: CSASLGGWKNIQYF

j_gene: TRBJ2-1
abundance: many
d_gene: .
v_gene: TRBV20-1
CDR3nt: TGCAGTGCTACCGACGGAAACAATGAGCAGTTCTTC
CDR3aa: CSATDGNNEQFF

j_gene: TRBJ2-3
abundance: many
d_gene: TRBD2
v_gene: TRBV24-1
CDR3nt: TGTGCCACCAGTGATTTAGGGCTAGCGGGAAGGTATACGCAGTATTTT
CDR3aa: CATSDLGLAGRYTQYF

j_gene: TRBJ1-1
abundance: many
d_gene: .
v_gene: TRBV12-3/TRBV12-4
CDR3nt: TGTGCCAGCAGCCCCCTTCCAATGAACACTGAAGCTTTCTTT
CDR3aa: CASSPLPMNTEAFF

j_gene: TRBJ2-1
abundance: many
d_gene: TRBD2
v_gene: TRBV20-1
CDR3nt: TGCAGTGCTAGCTCGCGCGGTCCAAGGGCGCTAGCGGGGGGGTACAATGAGCAGTTCTTC
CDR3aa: CSASSRGPRALAGGYNEQFF

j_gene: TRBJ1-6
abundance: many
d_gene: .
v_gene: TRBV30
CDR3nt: TGTGCCTGGACAGAAGGACAGAGCTCCTATAATTCACCCCTCCACTTT
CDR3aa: CAWTEGQSSYNSPLHF

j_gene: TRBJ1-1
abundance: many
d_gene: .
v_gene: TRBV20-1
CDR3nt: TGCAGTGCTAGAGATGGAGGACGGGTGAACACTGAAGCTTTCTTT
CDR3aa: CSARDGGRVNTEAFF

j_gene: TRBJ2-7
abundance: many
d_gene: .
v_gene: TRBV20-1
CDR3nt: TGCAGTGCTAGGGGGGAGATCGAGCAGTACTTC
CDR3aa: CSARGEIEQYF

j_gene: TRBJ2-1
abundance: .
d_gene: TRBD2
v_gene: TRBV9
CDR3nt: TGTTCCAGCAGCGAACGACTAGCGGGGGGAAACAATGAGCAGTTCTTC
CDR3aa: CSSSERLAGGNNEQFF

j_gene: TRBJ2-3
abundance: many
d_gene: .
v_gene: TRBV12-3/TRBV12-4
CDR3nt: TGTGCCAGCAGTTTAGCCAGCACAGATACGCAGTATTTT
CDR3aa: CASSLASTDTQYF

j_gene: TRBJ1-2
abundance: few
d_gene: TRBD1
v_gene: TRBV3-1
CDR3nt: TGTGCCAGCAGCCAAGACATCAGGAGGCCGGGACAGAATTCTAACTATGGCTACACCTTC
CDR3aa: CASSQDIRRPGQNSNYGYTF

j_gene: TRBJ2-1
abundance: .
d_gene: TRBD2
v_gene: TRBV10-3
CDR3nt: TGTGCCATCAGTGCCGGGACTAGCGGGGGGCCCTCCTCCTACAATGAGCAGTTCTTC
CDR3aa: CAISAGTSGGPSSYNEQFF

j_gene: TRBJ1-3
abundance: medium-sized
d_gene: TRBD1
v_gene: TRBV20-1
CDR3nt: TGCAGTGCTAGAGATCTGGGGAGTTTAGGACAGGACATTTTT
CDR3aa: CSARDLGSLGQDIF

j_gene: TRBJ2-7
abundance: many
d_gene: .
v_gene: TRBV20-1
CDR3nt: TGCAGTGCTGAGGGGGGGAGCTCCTACGAGCAGTACTTC
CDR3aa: CSAEGGSSYEQYF

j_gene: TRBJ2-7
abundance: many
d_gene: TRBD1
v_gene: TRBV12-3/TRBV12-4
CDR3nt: TGTGCCAGCAGTCCCCGGGCTGGGACAGGGATTGTGCAGTACTTC
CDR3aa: CASSPRAGTGIVQYF

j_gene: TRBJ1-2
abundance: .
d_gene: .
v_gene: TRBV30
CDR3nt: TGTGCCTGGAGTGTACCCTCTAACTATGGCTACACCTTC
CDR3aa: CAWSVPSNYGYTF

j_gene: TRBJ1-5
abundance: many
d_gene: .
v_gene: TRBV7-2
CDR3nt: TGTGCCAGCAGCTTAGTGGGTGTGAGCAATCAGCCCCAGCATTTT
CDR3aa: CASSLVGVSNQPQHF

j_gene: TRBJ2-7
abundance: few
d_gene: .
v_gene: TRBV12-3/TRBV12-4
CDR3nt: TGTGCCAGCAGCCGCGGTGGGACGGCGGATTACGAGCAGTACTTC
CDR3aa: CASSRGGTADYEQYF

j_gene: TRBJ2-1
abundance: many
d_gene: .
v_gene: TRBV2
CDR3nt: TGTGCCAGCAGTGATGGGGCCGTCTCCTACAATGAGCAGTTCTTC
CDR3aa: CASSDGAVSYNEQFF

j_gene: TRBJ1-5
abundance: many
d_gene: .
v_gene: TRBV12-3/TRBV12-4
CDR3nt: TGTGCCAGCAGCCTTGGTGGGGGCAATCAGCCCCAGCATTTT
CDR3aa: CASSLGGGNQPQHF

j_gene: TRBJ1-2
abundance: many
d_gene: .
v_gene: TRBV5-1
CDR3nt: TGCGCCAGCAACGGGGAGAACTATGGCTACACCTTC
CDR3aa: CASNGENYGYTF

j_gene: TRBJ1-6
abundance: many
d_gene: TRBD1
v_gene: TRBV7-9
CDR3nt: TGTGCCAGCAGTCACGGATCCGGACAGGGCAATTCACCCCTCCACTTT
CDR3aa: CASSHGSGQGNSPLHF

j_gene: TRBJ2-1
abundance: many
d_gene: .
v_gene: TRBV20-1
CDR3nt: TGCAGTGCTCCCGCTCCCTTCTTCGAGGGGGGGCCCCGTCTCAGGGATGAGCAGTTCTTC
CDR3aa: CSAPAPFFEGGPRLRDEQFF

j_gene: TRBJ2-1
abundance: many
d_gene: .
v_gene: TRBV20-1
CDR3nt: TGCAGTGCTAGAGATATATACGTTGGGGAGATTTCCTACAATGAGCAGTTCTTC
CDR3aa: CSARDIYVGEISYNEQFF

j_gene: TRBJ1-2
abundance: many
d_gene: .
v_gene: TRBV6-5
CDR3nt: TGTGCCAGCAGCCGCGGGGGGTTAGGGGGCTACACCTTC
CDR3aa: CASSRGGLGGYTF

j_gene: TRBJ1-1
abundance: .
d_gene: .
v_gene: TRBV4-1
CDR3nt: TGCGCCAGCAGCCTAACCGGGGGGACGAACACTGAAGCTTTCTTT
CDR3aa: CASSLTGGTNTEAFF

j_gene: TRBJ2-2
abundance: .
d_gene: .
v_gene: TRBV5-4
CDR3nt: TGTGCCAGCAGCTTGGGGGGATATGGCACCGGGGAGCTGTTTTTT
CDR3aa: CASSLGGYGTGELFF

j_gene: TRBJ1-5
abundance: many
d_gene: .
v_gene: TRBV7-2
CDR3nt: TGTGCCAGCAGCTCCTCAGGGATGGGTCAGCCCCAGCATTTT
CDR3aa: CASSSSGMGQPQHF

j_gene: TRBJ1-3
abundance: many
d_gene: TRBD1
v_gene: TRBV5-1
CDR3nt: TGCGCCAGCAGCTTGGGACCTGGGACAGGGCCTGGAAACACCATATATTTT
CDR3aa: CASSLGPGTGPGNTIYF

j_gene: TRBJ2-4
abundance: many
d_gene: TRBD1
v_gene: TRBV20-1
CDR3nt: TGCAGTGCTGTAAAGACCGGGACAGGGGGCCGGAAAAACATTCAGTACTTC
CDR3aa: CSAVKTGTGGRKNIQYF

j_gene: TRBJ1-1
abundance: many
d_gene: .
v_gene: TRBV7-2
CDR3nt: TGTGCCAGCAGCTTAGGCCCGGGGGGGACTGAAGCTTTCTTT
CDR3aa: CASSLGPGGTEAFF

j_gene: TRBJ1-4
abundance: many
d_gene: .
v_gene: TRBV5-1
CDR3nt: TGCGCCAGCAGCTTGATGGAGGGCGACGAAAAACTGTTTTTT
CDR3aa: CASSLMEGDEKLFF